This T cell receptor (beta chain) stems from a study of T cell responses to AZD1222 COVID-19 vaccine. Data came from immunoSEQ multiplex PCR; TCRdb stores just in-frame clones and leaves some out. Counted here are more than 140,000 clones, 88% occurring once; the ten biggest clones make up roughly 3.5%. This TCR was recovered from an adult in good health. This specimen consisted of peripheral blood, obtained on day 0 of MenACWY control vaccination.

DNA for the CDR3: TGTGCCAGCAGCCCTCCCCCAGGGCTGGCTCAGCCCCAGCATTTT. Translated, it gives CASSPPPGLAQPQHF. The chain recombines TRBV28 with TRBJ1-5; possibly TRBD1 for D (5 bases). This CDR3 region has 15 residues. Trimming took 6 bases from V and 6 from J, leaving 18 bases between them. Germline V CDR1 and CDR2: MDHEN, SYDVKM.